This T cell receptor (beta chain) was profiled in a study of blood T cells in healthy people across ages. General observations from the study: The study found more naive CD4+ cells and higher diversity in long-lived than aged donors.

In germline, CDR1 is SGHTA, CDR2 FQGTGA. The germline V and J ends were trimmed by 3 bases and 5 bases, with 15 bases remaining between them. The CDR3 totals 15 residues. There are a few counts of this clonotype. What it binds is not known. Collection of 9.5 to 10 milliliters of peripheral blood was performed for each donor. Together with a sample-barcoded 5' primer, a J-beta primer mix was included in a second PCR lasting about 6 to 11 cycles. Each CDR3 protein gets one entry after TCRdb re-called the 5' RACE reads with MiXCR. Among roughly 1,000,000 distinct CDR3 sequences listed, 20% to 25% were seen once. These same records also appear under a second study, on T cells of mothers and their children.

Sequenced: blood. This chain links TRBV7-3 with TRBJ2-3; D is perhaps TRBD2 (7 bases). This receptor was obtained from a girl aged 2 to 10 in good health. The CDR3 spells CASSLIGGAGDTQYF. CDR3 nucleotide sequence: TGTGCCAGCAGCTTGATTGGGGGGGCTGGAGATACGCAGTATTTT.